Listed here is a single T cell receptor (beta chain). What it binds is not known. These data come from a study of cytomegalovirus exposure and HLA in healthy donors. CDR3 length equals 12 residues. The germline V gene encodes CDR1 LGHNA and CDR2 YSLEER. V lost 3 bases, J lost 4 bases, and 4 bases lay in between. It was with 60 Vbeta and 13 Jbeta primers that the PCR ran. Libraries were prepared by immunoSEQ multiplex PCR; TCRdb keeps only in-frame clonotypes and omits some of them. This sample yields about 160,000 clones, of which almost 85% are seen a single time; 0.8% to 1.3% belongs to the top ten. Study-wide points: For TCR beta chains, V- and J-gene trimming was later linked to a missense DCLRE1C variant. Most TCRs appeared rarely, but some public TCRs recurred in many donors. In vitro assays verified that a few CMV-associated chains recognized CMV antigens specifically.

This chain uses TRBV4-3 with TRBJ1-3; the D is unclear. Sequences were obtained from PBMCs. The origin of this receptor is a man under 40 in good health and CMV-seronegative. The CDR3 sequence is CASSQRGNTIYF. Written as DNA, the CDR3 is TGCGCCAGCAGCCAGCGAGGAAACACCATATATTTT.